This TCR beta chain was obtained from a study of cytotoxic CD8 clonotypes in ibrutinib-treated CLL. Study-level information: Partial responses totalled approximately 24 and complete responses 2; after median roughly 64 months, around 14 remained remitted and around twelve progressed.

Method: immunoSEQ multiplex PCR; TCRdb's copy keeps in-frame clones and lacks some. Found here are around 140,000 clones, approximately 85% of them singletons; the top ten hold 2% to 2.5%. Study-level findings and limits: Clonality increased at ibrutinib response and stayed stable in sustained remission. At progression, however, it fell back toward baseline.

To note about this clone: The antigen remains unidentified.

There are 15 residues in the CDR3. The germline CDR1 and CDR2 sequences are SNHLY and FYNNEI. The starting material was PBMCs, obtained after 24 months of ibrutinib treatment. The rearrangement joins TRBV2 to TRBJ2-5; 7 nucleotides align to TRBD2. The last part of the DNA fits TRBJ2-7 better; the J call may be wrong. The source of this sequence is a human donor with chronic lymphocytic leukemia. CDR3 amino acids: CASSFTASGSYEQYF. The CDR3 bases are TGTGCCAGCAGTTTCACGGCTAGCGGTTCCTACGAGCAGTACTTC.